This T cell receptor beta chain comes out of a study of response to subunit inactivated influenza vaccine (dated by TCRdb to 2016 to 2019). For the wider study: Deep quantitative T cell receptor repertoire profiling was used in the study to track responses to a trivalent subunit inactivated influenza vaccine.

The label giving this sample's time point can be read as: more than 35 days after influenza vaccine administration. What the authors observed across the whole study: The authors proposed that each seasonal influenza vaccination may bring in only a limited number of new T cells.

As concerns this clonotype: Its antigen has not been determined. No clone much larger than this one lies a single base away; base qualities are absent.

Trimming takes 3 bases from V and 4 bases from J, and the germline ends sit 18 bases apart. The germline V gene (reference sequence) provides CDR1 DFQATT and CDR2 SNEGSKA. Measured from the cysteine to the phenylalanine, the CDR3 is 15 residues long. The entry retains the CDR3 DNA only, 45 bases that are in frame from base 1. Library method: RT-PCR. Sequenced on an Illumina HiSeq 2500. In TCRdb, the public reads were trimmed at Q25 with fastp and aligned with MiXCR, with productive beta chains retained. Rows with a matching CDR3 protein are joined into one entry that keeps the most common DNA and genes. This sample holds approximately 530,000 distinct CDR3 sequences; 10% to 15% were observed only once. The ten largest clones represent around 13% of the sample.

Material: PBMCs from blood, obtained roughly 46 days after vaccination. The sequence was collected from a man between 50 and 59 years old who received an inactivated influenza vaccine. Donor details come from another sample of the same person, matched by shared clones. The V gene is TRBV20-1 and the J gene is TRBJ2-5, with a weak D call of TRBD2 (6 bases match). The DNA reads TGCAGTGCTAGTTCCACCGGTGGGGGGAGAGAGACCCAGTACTTC. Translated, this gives CSASSTGGGRETQYF.